The 10 T cell receptor beta chains below come from one sample, sequenced in a study of shared clonotypes between healthy human individuals. It was CD45RO-negative cells, positively selected for CCR7, that made up naive CD8 cells, with terminally differentiated effector memory CD45RA+ cells excluded. Measured with immunoSEQ multiplex PCR; TCRdb has only the in-frame clones, and not every one. The sample shows roughly 590,000 clones, about 95% of them seen only once. Source material: naive CD8+ T cells sorted from blood. All receptors derive from a woman aged 25 to 39 in good health.

The chain is built from TRBV19 and TRBJ2-7, with D tentatively TRBD1 or TRBD2 (5 bases each). Per germline, CDR1 LNHDA and CDR2 SQIVND (reference sequence). This CDR3 is 14 amino acids long. The V and J ends lost 5 bases and 3 bases respectively, with 14 bases between them. The CDR3 DNA sequence: TGTGCCAGTAGTCCAGGGACCGTTGTCTACGAGCAGTACTTC. Its protein product is CASSPGTVVYEQYF. Full variable domain (rest looked up from reference TRBV19 and TRBJ2-7): DGGITQSPKYLFRKEGQNVTLSCEQNLNHDAMYWYRQDPGQGLRLIYYSQIVNDFQKGDIAEGYSVSREKKESFPLTVTSAQKNPTAFYLCASSPGTVVYEQYFGPGTRLTVT.

Concerning this clone itself: Other DNA sequences within the sample encode an identical CDR3. The chain has TRBV28 and TRBJ1-1, with D hard to call. V lost 5 bases and J lost 4, with 8 bases in between. Per germline, CDR1 MDHEN and CDR2 SYDVKM. CDR3 size: 12 residues. This CDR3 reads CASSPYGTEAFF. CDR3 sequence (DNA): TGTGCCAGCAGTCCGTATGGCACTGAAGCTTTCTTT.

The chain joins TRBV11-1 to TRBJ2-7; D may match TRBD1 or TRBD2 (5 bases each). Germline values: CDR1 SGHAT, CDR2 FQDESV (reference sequence). Trimming pared 3 bases from V and 1 base from J, leaving 7 bases between. The CDR3 extends over 13 amino acids. The CDR3 nucleotides read TGTGCCAGCAGCTTTGGGGGTTCCTACGAGCAGTACTTC. This encodes CASSFGGSYEQYF.

The V call is TRBV6-5, the J call TRBJ2-7; D not certain. The V and J ends lost 7 bases and 7 bases respectively, with 11 bases between them. In germline, CDR1 is MNHEY, CDR2 SVGAGI. This CDR3 comprises 11 residues. The CDR3 here is CASTSLGEQYF. The DNA for the CDR3 is TGTGCCAGCACCTCCCTGGGGGAGCAGTACTTC.

This clone has only one observation. The chain links TRBV5-4 to TRBJ2-1; tentatively, D is TRBD2 (5 bases). CDR1 and CDR2 from the germline V gene are SGHNT and YYREEE (reference sequence). CDR3 size: 16 residues. The germline V and J ends were trimmed by 4 bases and 3 bases, with 17 bases remaining between them. CDR3 loop: CASSPTGIPIYNEQFF. The CDR3 coding sequence is TGTGCCAGCAGCCCTACCGGGATCCCGATCTACAATGAGCAGTTCTTC.

The table lists this clone with a count of one. The chain uses TRBV4-1 and TRBJ2-7; the D gene could be TRBD1 or TRBD2 (5 bases each). This CDR3 contains 17 residues. CDR1 and CDR2 from the germline V gene are MGHRA and YSYEKL. V was shortened by 0 bases and J by 0 bases, with 15 bases between the two germline ends. CDR3 coding DNA: TGCGCCAGCAGCCAAGAAGAATGGGACGGGACCTCCTACGAGCAGTACTTC. Its translation is CASSQEEWDGTSYEQYF.

Comments on this clone: Other DNA sequences of this sample code for an identical CDR3. This chain connects TRBV5-4 to TRBJ1-1; perhaps TRBD1 as D (6 bases). The CDR3 length is 12 residues. Germline loops: CDR1 SGHNT, CDR2 YYREEE (reference sequence). V dropped 2 bases and J dropped 7 bases, with 9 bases sitting between them. The CDR3 nucleotides are TGTGCCAGCAGCTTAGGGGGGGTTGAAGCTTTCTTT. This translates into CASSLGGVEAFF.

The rearrangement joins TRBV30 to TRBJ1-2; 7 bases are a match to TRBD1. This CDR3 is 13 amino acids long. After removal of 7 bases from V and 2 bases from J, the junction contained 7 bases not matched to a gene. Germline V lookup: CDR1 GTSNPN, CDR2 SVGIG (reference sequence). CDR3 sequence (DNA): TGTGCCTTCCAGACAGGGTCCAACTATGGCTACACCTTC. Translated, it gives CAFQTGSNYGYTF.

CDR3 DNA: TGTGCCAGCAGCTTCCCGGGACAGTCCTACGAGCAGTACTTC. It yields the protein CASSFPGQSYEQYF. The gene calls are TRBV5-6 and TRBJ2-7, with 7 nucleotides matching TRBD1. V shed 2 bases, J shed 1 base, and the junction held 3 bases outside the gene matches. This CDR3 is 14 amino acids long. Germline V lookup: CDR1 SGHDT, CDR2 YYEEEE. The full variable domain, completed using reference TRBV5-6 and TRBJ2-7, is DAGVTQSPTHLIKTRGQQVTLRCSPKSGHDTVSWYQQALGQGPQFIFQYYEEEERQRGNFPDRFSGHQFPNYSSELNVNALLLGDSALYLCASSFPGQSYEQYFGPGTRLTVT.

The chain uses TRBV7-9 and TRBJ2-3, with D uncertain. The CDR3 runs to 14 residues. Trimming removed 5 bases from V and 0 bases from J, with 9 bases in between. Looked up from germline, CDR1 is SEHNR and CDR2 is FQNEAQ (reference sequence). CDR3 protein: CASSAGASTDTQYF. CDR3 bases: TGTGCCAGCAGCGCCGGTGCTAGCACAGATACGCAGTATTTT.